These T cell receptor beta chains were read from a single sample in a study of control samples from healthy donors and cancer patients. Method: immunoSEQ multiplex PCR; TCRdb's copy keeps in-frame clones and lacks some. The sample lists 160,000 or so clones, approximately 96% seen once, with just over 1% in the top ten. The sequenced material came from blood. The receptors were sampled from a woman in her 30s in good health. Each CDR3 is given with its conserved first and last residue. A D gene is named only where the DNA matches it firmly. Some rows have no size entry. The others give once, few or many, or a class for an expanded clone.

abundance: -; v_gene: TRBV28; j_gene: TRBJ2-1; d_gene: TRBD1; CDR3aa: CATRTGNYNEQFF; CDR3nt: TGTGCCACCAGGACAGGGAACTACAATGAGCAGTTCTTC
abundance: -; v_gene: TRBV24-1; j_gene: TRBJ1-2; d_gene: -; CDR3aa: CATSDFTSGWGYTF; CDR3nt: TGTGCCACCAGTGATTTCACCAGCGGCTGGGGCTACACCTTC
abundance: -; v_gene: TRBV7-9; j_gene: TRBJ1-2; d_gene: TRBD1; CDR3aa: CASSYSGTGVVYGYTF; CDR3nt: TGTGCCAGCAGTTACTCCGGGACAGGGGTAGTCTATGGCTACACCTTC
abundance: once; v_gene: TRBV27; j_gene: TRBJ2-7; d_gene: -; CDR3aa: CASSLSPQGYYEQYF; CDR3nt: TGTGCCAGCAGTTTATCGCCCCAGGGCTATTACGAGCAGTACTTC
abundance: -; v_gene: TRBV5-1; j_gene: TRBJ2-7; d_gene: -; CDR3aa: CASSAGQPPYEQYF; CDR3nt: TGCGCCAGCAGCGCGGGACAGCCCCCCTACGAGCAGTACTTC
abundance: -; v_gene: TRBV5-1; j_gene: TRBJ2-5; d_gene: -; CDR3aa: CASSSGRSQETQYF; CDR3nt: TGCGCCAGCAGTTCGGGACGGAGCCAAGAGACCCAGTACTTC
abundance: -; v_gene: TRBV18; j_gene: TRBJ2-4; d_gene: -; CDR3aa: CASSARAAGTGKSGVAKNIQYF; CDR3nt: TGTGCCAGCTCCGCCCGGGCTGCCGGGACAGGAAAAAGCGGGGTGGCCAAAAACATTCAGTACTTC
abundance: -; v_gene: TRBV28; j_gene: TRBJ2-2; d_gene: TRBD1; CDR3aa: CASRLQGVFDSYTGELFF; CDR3nt: TGTGCCAGCAGACTACAGGGGGTCTTTGATAGTTACACCGGGGAGCTGTTTTTT
abundance: -; v_gene: TRBV28; j_gene: TRBJ1-5; d_gene: -; CDR3aa: CASSPSSLGINQPQHF; CDR3nt: TGTGCCAGCAGCCCCAGTAGTTTGGGGATTAATCAGCCCCAGCATTTT
abundance: -; v_gene: TRBV14; j_gene: TRBJ2-1; d_gene: -; CDR3aa: CASSQRVSGYNEQFF; CDR3nt: TGTGCCAGCAGCCAAAGGGTTTCAGGGTACAATGAGCAGTTCTTC
abundance: -; v_gene: TRBV28; j_gene: TRBJ1-4; d_gene: TRBD1; CDR3aa: CASATQGANEKLFF; CDR3nt: TGTGCCAGCGCAACACAGGGGGCTAACGAAAAACTGTTTTTT
abundance: few; v_gene: TRBV4-1; j_gene: TRBJ2-3; d_gene: -; CDR3aa: CASSQDIQGGPSTDTQYF; CDR3nt: TGCGCCAGCAGCCAAGATATTCAGGGCGGGCCAAGCACAGATACGCAGTATTTT
abundance: once; v_gene: TRBV29-1; j_gene: TRBJ2-7; d_gene: -; CDR3aa: CSVEAGPYEQYF; CDR3nt: TGCAGCGTTGAAGCCGGACCCTACGAGCAGTACTTC
abundance: -; v_gene: TRBV4-2; j_gene: TRBJ1-2; d_gene: TRBD1; CDR3aa: CASSLSGGSGYGYTF; CDR3nt: TGTGCCAGCAGCCTATCAGGGGGGTCTGGTTATGGCTACACCTTC
abundance: once; v_gene: TRBV6-1; j_gene: TRBJ2-7; d_gene: -; CDR3aa: CASSPYSRVEQYF; CDR3nt: TGTGCCAGCAGTCCTTACTCGCGGGTCGAGCAGTACTTC
abundance: -; v_gene: TRBV6-5; j_gene: TRBJ2-1; d_gene: TRBD1; CDR3aa: CASSYTGGSLEQFF; CDR3nt: TGTGCCAGCAGTTACACAGGGGGGAGCTTGGAACAGTTCTTC
abundance: once; v_gene: TRBV24-1; j_gene: TRBJ1-2; d_gene: TRBD1; CDR3aa: CATSDLLPGQGNGYTF; CDR3nt: TGTGCCACCAGTGATTTGCTCCCGGGACAGGGTAATGGCTACACCTTC
abundance: once; v_gene: TRBV28; j_gene: TRBJ2-7; d_gene: TRBD1; CDR3aa: CATGTGGNYEQYF; CDR3nt: TGTGCCACCGGGACAGGGGGAAACTACGAGCAGTACTTC
abundance: -; v_gene: TRBV12-3/TRBV12-4; j_gene: TRBJ2-5; d_gene: -; CDR3aa: CASSFLSEETQYF; CDR3nt: TGTGCCAGCAGTTTTCTCAGCGAAGAGACCCAGTACTTC
abundance: -; v_gene: TRBV28; j_gene: TRBJ1-2; d_gene: -; CDR3aa: CASSRPYLGDGRDEMGGYTF; CDR3nt: TGTGCCAGCAGCCGACCCTACCTAGGGGATGGACGAGACGAGATGGGCGGCTACACCTTC
abundance: -; v_gene: TRBV5-6; j_gene: TRBJ2-1; d_gene: TRBD2; CDR3aa: CASSLLRELYNEQFF; CDR3nt: TGTGCCAGCAGCTTGCTGCGGGAGTTATACAATGAGCAGTTCTTC
abundance: -; v_gene: TRBV19; j_gene: TRBJ2-1; d_gene: TRBD2; CDR3aa: CASSPGLAGYRNEQFF; CDR3nt: TGTGCCAGTAGTCCAGGACTAGCGGGATACCGGAATGAGCAGTTCTTC
abundance: -; v_gene: TRBV5-1; j_gene: TRBJ1-3; d_gene: -; CDR3aa: CASSLDIYSGNTIYF; CDR3nt: TGCGCCAGCAGCTTAGACATTTACTCTGGAAACACCATATATTTT
abundance: -; v_gene: TRBV23-1; j_gene: TRBJ1-1; d_gene: -; CDR3aa: CASSQSTAGTEAFF; CDR3nt: TGCGCCAGCAGTCAATCAACTGCTGGCACTGAAGCTTTCTTT
abundance: -; v_gene: TRBV7-9; j_gene: TRBJ2-3; d_gene: TRBD2; CDR3aa: CASSYLAGVTDTQYF; CDR3nt: TGTGCCAGCAGCTATCTAGCGGGAGTCACAGATACGCAGTATTTT
abundance: -; v_gene: TRBV4-2; j_gene: TRBJ1-1; d_gene: -; CDR3aa: CASSQDPVNTEAFF; CDR3nt: TGTGCCAGCAGCCAAGATCCGGTGAACACTGAAGCTTTCTTT
abundance: -; v_gene: TRBV29-1; j_gene: TRBJ2-1; d_gene: TRBD2; CDR3aa: CSASGIAGGRNEQFF; CDR3nt: TGCAGCGCATCGGGGATAGCGGGTGGAAGGAATGAGCAGTTCTTC
abundance: -; v_gene: TRBV21-1; j_gene: TRBJ1-5; d_gene: -; CDR3aa: CATRLRTGPQHF; CDR3nt: TGTGCCACCCGATTGAGGACCGGGCCCCAGCATTTT
abundance: -; v_gene: TRBV2; j_gene: TRBJ2-1; d_gene: -; CDR3aa: CASSIRTPHNEQFF; CDR3nt: TGTGCCAGCAGTATAAGGACTCCTCACAATGAGCAGTTCTTC
abundance: -; v_gene: TRBV19; j_gene: TRBJ2-3; d_gene: TRBD2; CDR3aa: CASRTSGGTADTQYF; CDR3nt: TGTGCCAGTAGGACTAGCGGGGGAACGGCAGATACGCAGTATTTT
abundance: -; v_gene: TRBV15; j_gene: TRBJ1-5; d_gene: TRBD1; CDR3aa: CATSTGTGDNQPQHF; CDR3nt: TGTGCCACCAGCACCGGGACAGGAGACAATCAGCCCCAGCATTTT
abundance: -; v_gene: TRBV5-1; j_gene: TRBJ2-1; d_gene: -; CDR3aa: CASSARRGGNEQFF; CDR3nt: TGCGCCAGCAGCGCCCGCAGAGGGGGGAATGAGCAGTTCTTC
abundance: -; v_gene: TRBV6-4; j_gene: TRBJ2-7; d_gene: TRBD2; CDR3aa: CASRGRGLTTYYEQYF; CDR3nt: TGTGCCAGCAGGGGGAGGGGACTAACTACTTACTACGAGCAGTACTTC
abundance: once; v_gene: TRBV30; j_gene: TRBJ1-1; d_gene: -; CDR3aa: CAWSSPVWTEAFF; CDR3nt: TGTGCCTGGAGTAGCCCGGTTTGGACTGAAGCTTTCTTT
abundance: -; v_gene: TRBV13; j_gene: TRBJ1-1; d_gene: -; CDR3aa: CASSFGGTTEAFF; CDR3nt: TGTGCCAGCAGCTTCGGGGGGACCACTGAAGCTTTCTTT
abundance: -; v_gene: TRBV28; j_gene: TRBJ1-5; d_gene: -; CDR3aa: CASSQLGVSNQPQHF; CDR3nt: TGTGCCAGCTCTCAGTTGGGAGTGAGCAATCAGCCCCAGCATTTT
abundance: once; v_gene: TRBV6-1; j_gene: TRBJ1-3; d_gene: -; CDR3aa: CASSDRFPSSGNTIYF; CDR3nt: TGTGCCAGCAGTGACAGGTTCCCCAGCTCTGGAAACACCATATATTTT
abundance: -; v_gene: TRBV19; j_gene: TRBJ1-1; d_gene: -; CDR3aa: CASSGALNTEAFF; CDR3nt: TGTGCCAGTAGCGGGGCTCTGAACACTGAAGCTTTCTTT
abundance: -; v_gene: TRBV18; j_gene: TRBJ1-6; d_gene: TRBD1; CDR3aa: CASSPDRASPLHF; CDR3nt: TGTGCCAGCTCACCCGACAGGGCCTCACCCCTCCACTTT
abundance: -; v_gene: TRBV11-2; j_gene: TRBJ2-1; d_gene: TRBD2; CDR3aa: CASTSLAGGAYNEQFF; CDR3nt: TGTGCCAGCACTTCTTTAGCGGGAGGGGCCTACAATGAGCAGTTCTTC
abundance: -; v_gene: TRBV6-5; j_gene: TRBJ1-5; d_gene: -; CDR3aa: CASTPSRGANQPQHF; CDR3nt: TGTGCCAGCACTCCAAGTCGGGGGGCCAATCAGCCCCAGCATTTT
abundance: -; v_gene: TRBV27; j_gene: TRBJ1-1; d_gene: -; CDR3aa: CASSPWGGRTEAFF; CDR3nt: TGTGCCAGCAGTCCTTGGGGGGGGCGGACTGAAGCTTTCTTT
abundance: -; v_gene: TRBV15; j_gene: TRBJ1-1; d_gene: -; CDR3aa: CATSRGRRANTEAFF; CDR3nt: TGTGCCACCAGCAGAGGTCGCAGGGCGAACACTGAAGCTTTCTTT
abundance: -; v_gene: TRBV29-1; j_gene: TRBJ2-3; d_gene: TRBD1; CDR3aa: CSVDPGQQGTDTQYF; CDR3nt: TGCAGCGTTGACCCGGGACAGCAGGGCACAGATACGCAGTATTTT
abundance: few; v_gene: TRBV6-5; j_gene: TRBJ2-6; d_gene: -; CDR3aa: CASSGQVSGANVLTF; CDR3nt: TGTGCCAGCAGCGGCCAGGTTTCTGGGGCCAACGTCCTGACTTTC
abundance: -; v_gene: TRBV6-5; j_gene: TRBJ1-1; d_gene: -; CDR3aa: CASSPPQRLTEAFF; CDR3nt: TGTGCCAGCAGTCCTCCCCAGAGGCTGACTGAAGCTTTCTTT
abundance: -; v_gene: TRBV28; j_gene: TRBJ1-1; d_gene: -; CDR3aa: CASTETKGALTEAFF; CDR3nt: TGTGCCAGCACCGAGACAAAAGGCGCGCTGACTGAAGCTTTCTTT
abundance: -; v_gene: TRBV4-1; j_gene: TRBJ1-2; d_gene: -; CDR3aa: CASSPSVGEAYGYTF; CDR3nt: TGCGCCAGCAGCCCCTCGGTCGGGGAGGCCTATGGCTACACCTTC
abundance: -; v_gene: TRBV5-6; j_gene: TRBJ1-2; d_gene: -; CDR3aa: CASSLERRNYGYTF; CDR3nt: TGTGCCAGCAGCTTAGAACGGAGGAACTATGGCTACACCTTC
abundance: -; v_gene: TRBV9; j_gene: TRBJ1-1; d_gene: -; CDR3aa: CASSRGPVDTEAFF; CDR3nt: TGTGCCAGCAGCAGAGGCCCGGTGGACACTGAAGCTTTCTTT
abundance: -; v_gene: TRBV10-3; j_gene: TRBJ1-2; d_gene: -; CDR3aa: CAAQGERGYTF; CDR3nt: TGTGCCGCTCAGGGAGAACGGGGCTACACCTTC
abundance: -; v_gene: TRBV20-1; j_gene: TRBJ1-1; d_gene: -; CDR3aa: CSASRRRNTEAFF; CDR3nt: TGCAGTGCTAGTAGACGGAGAAACACTGAAGCTTTCTTT
abundance: -; v_gene: TRBV6-5; j_gene: TRBJ1-1; d_gene: -; CDR3aa: CASNSYLNTEAFF; CDR3nt: TGTGCCAGCAATTCCTACCTGAACACTGAAGCTTTCTTT
abundance: -; v_gene: TRBV2; j_gene: TRBJ1-1; d_gene: TRBD1; CDR3aa: CASRYRGSLNTEAFF; CDR3nt: TGTGCCAGCAGGTACAGGGGTTCCCTGAACACTGAAGCTTTCTTT
abundance: -; v_gene: TRBV3-1/TRBV3-2; j_gene: TRBJ1-1; d_gene: -; CDR3aa: CASSESEAGEAFF; CDR3nt: TGTGCCAGCAGCGAAAGCGAGGCCGGTGAAGCTTTCTTT
abundance: -; v_gene: TRBV6-4; j_gene: TRBJ1-2; d_gene: -; CDR3aa: CASTPPGEVYGYTF; CDR3nt: TGTGCCAGCACCCCCCCCGGGGAAGTCTATGGCTACACCTTC
abundance: -; v_gene: TRBV27; j_gene: TRBJ2-5; d_gene: -; CDR3aa: CASSHPPGHETQYF; CDR3nt: TGTGCCAGCAGTCATCCCCCGGGGCACGAGACCCAGTACTTC